This TCR beta chain was sequenced for a study of identical twins. Germline CDR1 reads SGHRS; CDR2 reads YFSETQ. The CDR3 has 13 residues. Trimming stripped 5 bases from V and 2 bases from J, with 10 bases between. Comments on this clonotype: Its antigen remains unidentified.

Through template switching, a universal primer site was introduced, and the cDNA contained unique molecular identifiers. From the 5' RACE reads, TCRdb called clonotypes with MiXCR, one entry per CDR3 protein. The sample holds hundreds of thousands of distinct CDR3 sequences, 9% to 15% seen once. Findings of the study overall: Excess sharing between twins was weaker in beta out-of-frame sequences. Zero-insertion analyses were open to partial confounding by invariant MAIT and iNKT cells. The study based its conclusions on cross-sectional statistical analysis and did not follow the same donors.

This sample was shared with a second study, whose subject was yellow fever vaccine responses in identical twins.

The sample was CD8+ T cells sorted from blood. This TCR was sampled from a woman younger than 35 in good health. The V call is TRBV5-1, the J call TRBJ2-5; the D gene is possibly TRBD1 (6 bases). CDR3 bases: TGCGCCAGCAGTTATAGGGGGCAAGAGACCCAGTACTTC. Protein: CASSYRGQETQYF.